Below are 27 T cell receptor beta chains sequenced from a single sample in a study of CD8 T cells in ankylosing spondylitis. Whole-study results and caveats: A motif of fewer than ten highly homologous TCR beta variants was seen as apparently characteristic of ankylosing spondylitis blood.

TCRdb re-derived calls from the 5' RACE reads in MiXCR, one entry per CDR3 protein. The profile shows fewer than 450,000 distinct CDR3 sequences, roughly a sixth of them singletons. Their cognate antigens are unknown. Sequencing input: blood, either unsorted or a sorted T cell fraction (not recorded which). These receptors were taken from a male donor with ankylosing spondylitis.

There are a few counts of this clonotype. The V and J genes are TRBV12-3 or TRBV12-4 and TRBJ2-5; D gene uncertain. This CDR3 has 15 residues. Trimming left V 5 bases short and J 8 bases short, with 21 bases between. The CDR3 DNA reads TGTGCCAGCAGTGGGCTTTATAGTCGGCTAGATACCCAGTACTTC. Translating gives CASSGLYSRLDTQYF.

The chain carries TRBV18 and TRBJ2-1; D unclear. The ends were cut back, 1 base at V and 9 bases at J, with 13 bases in the middle. CDR1 is KGHSH, CDR2 LQKENI, per germline. This CDR3 comprises 14 residues. CDR3 DNA sequence: TGTGCCAGCTCACCACATCTAGATCAGGCTGAGCAGTTCTTC. This encodes CASSPHLDQAEQFF. Drawing the rest from reference TRBV18 and TRBJ2-1, the complete variable domain is NAGVMQNPRHLVRRRGQEARLRCSPMKGHSHVYWYRQLPEEGLKFMVYLQKENIIDESGMPKERFSAEFPKEGPSILRIQQVVRGDSAAYFCASSPHLDQAEQFFGPGTRLTVL.

This clonotype has ten or more counts. V is TRBV6-5 and J is TRBJ2-7, with TRBD1 matching over 8 bases. Germline CDR1 is MNHEY and CDR2 is SVGAGI. This CDR3 contains 14 residues. The junction had 5 bases not matched to a gene; V was cut back by 0 bases and J by 7 bases. As DNA, the CDR3 is TGTGCCAGCAGTTACTCGGGCAGGGGGCTTGAGCAGTACTTC. Its translation: CASSYSGRGLEQYF.

The rearrangement joins TRBV5-1 to TRBJ2-1; perhaps D is TRBD1 or TRBD2 (6 bases each). The germline V gene has CDR1 SGHRS and CDR2 YFSETQ. Trimming removed 0 bases from V and 7 bases from J, with 14 bases in between. This CDR3 is 15 amino acids long. CDR3: CASSLGEGGRNEQFF. CDR3 sequence (DNA): TGCGCCAGCAGCTTGGGAGAGGGGGGTCGGAATGAGCAGTTCTTC. Drawing the rest from reference TRBV5-1 and TRBJ2-1, the complete variable domain is KAGVTQTPRYLIKTRGQQVTLSCSPISGHRSVSWYQQTPGQGLQFLFEYFSETQRNKGNFPGRFSGRQFSNSRSEMNVSTLELGDSALYLCASSLGEGGRNEQFFGPGTRLTVL.

The chain carries TRBV6-1 and TRBJ2-2; 11 bases match TRBD1. V lost 3 bases, J lost 4 bases, and 4 bases stayed unmatched. The germline V gene has CDR1 MNHNS and CDR2 SASEGT. This CDR3 is built from 16 residues. CDR3 in amino acids: CASSDRGTGGTGELFF. Here the CDR3 DNA reads TGTGCCAGCAGTGACCGCGGGACAGGGGGCACCGGGGAGCTGTTTTTT.

This clonotype came up a few times. This sequence joins TRBV29-1 and TRBJ2-7; 7 bases line up with TRBD1. This CDR3 contains 13 residues. Per germline, CDR1 SQVTM and CDR2 ANQGSEA. Trimming cost V 6 bases and J 3 bases; bases outside gene matches: 8. The CDR3 bases are TGCAGCGTAAAGGGAGACAGGGACTACGAGCAGTACTTC. This translates into CSVKGDRDYEQYF.

This clonotype showed up just a few times. The genes are TRBV15 and TRBJ2-7; 15 positions match TRBD2. J lost 6 bases, V lost 0 bases, and 12 bases had no gene match. This CDR3 has 19 amino acids. Per germline, CDR1 LNHNV and CDR2 YYDKDF (reference sequence). In DNA form, the CDR3 reads TGTGCCACCAGCAGAGATGGCCGGGGACTAGCGGGAGGAAGGGTCGAGCAGTACTTC. Its translation is CATSRDGRGLAGGRVEQYF.

V gene TRBV5-1 combines with J gene TRBJ1-2; 8 bases map to TRBD1. Germline-derived CDR1 and CDR2 are SGHRS and YFSETQ. CDR3 length: 14 residues. J lost 6 bases, V lost 3 bases, and 7 bases had no gene match. The CDR3 protein is CASSWGQETHGYTF. The CDR3 region has the DNA TGCGCCAGCAGCTGGGGACAGGAAACACATGGCTACACCTTC. Full variable domain (outside the CDR3, taken from reference TRBV5-1 and TRBJ1-2): KAGVTQTPRYLIKTRGQQVTLSCSPISGHRSVSWYQQTPGQGLQFLFEYFSETQRNKGNFPGRFSGRQFSNSRSEMNVSTLELGDSALYLCASSWGQETHGYTFGSGTRLTVV.

The table lists this clonotype with many counts. The gene calls are TRBV5-1 and TRBJ2-1; 8 bases align to TRBD2. Unmatched junction bases numbered 8, after V lost 0 bases and J lost 6 bases. The germline gives CDR1 SGHRS, CDR2 YFSETQ. This CDR3 spans 16 amino acids. CDR3 in DNA: TGCGCCAGCAGCTTGGCTGTGACTAGCGCGTCCAATGAGCAGTTCTTC. Its translation: CASSLAVTSASNEQFF.

This rearrangement joins TRBV28 to TRBJ2-7; 7 positions agree with TRBD1. The CDR3 covers 15 residues. V was clipped by 3 bases and J by 3 bases; unmatched bases: 8. The V gene's germline CDR1 is MDHEN and CDR2 SYDVKM. Here the CDR3 DNA reads TGTGCCAGCAGTTTGCCGGGACAGAGAGACTACGAGCAGTACTTC. It specifies CASSLPGQRDYEQYF. The full variable domain, its missing parts supplied by reference TRBV28 and TRBJ2-7, is DVKVTQSSRYLVKRTGEKVFLECVQDMDHENMFWYRQDPGLGLRLIYFSYDVKMKEKGDIPEGYSVSREKKERFSLILESASTNQTSMYLCASSLPGQRDYEQYFGPGTRLTVT.

The rearrangement links TRBV14 to TRBJ2-3; 10 bases map to TRBD2. Germline lookup yields CDR1 SGHDN and CDR2 FVKESK. The CDR3 extends over 16 amino acids. V gave up 4 bases and J gave up 1 base; unmatched junction bases: 5. CDR3 amino acids: CASSLTGTSGTDTQYF. The CDR3 bases are TGTGCCAGCAGCCTAACTGGGACTAGCGGCACAGATACGCAGTATTTT. The whole variable domain, remainder taken from reference TRBV14 and TRBJ2-3, is EAGVTQFPSHSVIEKGQTVTLRCDPISGHDNLYWYRRVMGKEIKFLLHFVKESKQDESGMPNNRFLAERTGGTYSTLKVQPAELEDSGVYFCASSLTGTSGTDTQYFGPGTRLTVL.

The CDR3 DNA is TGTGCCAGCAGTCTCACTCCAGGGAACACTGAAGCTTTCTTT. Its translation: CASSLTPGNTEAFF. The chain recombines TRBV9 with TRBJ1-1, with D unresolved. V lost 5 bases and J 1 base, leaving 12 bases between the germline ends. From germline, CDR1 is SGDLS and CDR2 YYNGEE. The CDR3 is 14 residues long.

This clonotype came up many times. J is TRBJ2-3 and V is TRBV5-1; a possible D gene is TRBD2 (5 bases). Germline CDR1 is SGHRS and CDR2 is YFSETQ. V gave up 0 bases and J gave up 5 bases, with 13 bases separating them. This CDR3 has 15 amino acids. CDR3 in DNA: TGCGCCAGCAGCTTGGTTCGAGGGCAGCAAGATACGCAGTATTTT. Encoded protein: CASSLVRGQQDTQYF.

This clonotype showed up many times. The chain has TRBV20-1 and TRBJ2-7; TRBD2 aligns across 13 bases. The germline CDR1 and CDR2 sequences are DFQATT and SNEGSKA (reference sequence). This CDR3 is built from 16 residues. J gave up 2 bases and V 4 bases, and 8 bases lay outside the gene matches. CDR3 region: CSANKLAGGFTYEQYF. The CDR3 DNA reads as TGCAGTGCTAACAAACTAGCGGGAGGGTTTACCTACGAGCAGTACTTC.

This clonotype has a handful of counts. The chain employs TRBV7-8 and TRBJ2-7; 9 bases agree with TRBD1. Germline CDR1 and CDR2: SGHVS and FQNEAQ. The V gene end was trimmed by 4 bases and the J gene end by 5 bases; junction bases not matched to a gene: 6. The CDR3 has 14 residues. The CDR3 DNA follows: TGTGCCAGCAGCTCCGCCTGGGACAGGGACGAGCAGTACTTC. Protein product: CASSSAWDRDEQYF.

The rearrangement joins TRBV18 to TRBJ2-2, with D hard to call. Trimming pared 4 bases from V and 7 bases from J, leaving 19 bases between. The CDR3 has 16 residues. From germline, CDR1 is KGHSH and CDR2 LQKENI. The CDR3 sequence: CASSLHDPQFNGELFF. DNA of the CDR3: TGTGCCAGCTCACTCCATGACCCTCAGTTTAACGGGGAGCTGTTTTTT.

Many counts were recorded for this clonotype. The genes are TRBV10-3 and TRBJ2-7; TRBD2 matches at 7 bases. The CDR3 spans 12 residues. V was clipped by 10 bases and J by 3 bases; unmatched bases: 6. Germline V CDR1 and CDR2: ENHRY, SYGVKD. DNA of the CDR3: TGTGCCACCGCGGGGGTGCTCTACGAGCAGTACTTC. Its protein product is CATAGVLYEQYF.

This clonotype was detected a few times. V gene TRBV7-3 combines with J gene TRBJ1-1; 7 bases line up with TRBD1. Losses at the gene ends were 6 bases for V and 6 bases for J; bases not matched to a gene: 13. The V gene's germline CDR1 is SGHTA and CDR2 FQGTGA. The CDR3 is 15 amino acids. For the CDR3, the DNA is TGTGCCAGCAGACCCCGTCCCGGGACAGTTCCTGAAGCTTTCTTT. As protein: CASRPRPGTVPEAFF. Full variable domain (remainder filled in from reference TRBV7-3 and TRBJ1-1): GAGVSQTPSNKVTEKGKYVELRCDPISGHTALYWYRQSLGQGPEFLIYFQGTGAADDSGLPNDRFFAVRPEGSVSTLKIQRTERGDSAVYLCASRPRPGTVPEAFFGQGTRLTVV.

Ten or more counts support this clonotype. The rearrangement uses TRBV5-1 and TRBJ1-6; 9 bases are a match to TRBD1. With V trimmed by 0 bases and J by 9 bases, 7 bases remained unmatched. The CDR3 runs 16 residues. Germline CDR1 SGHRS, CDR2 YFSETQ. The CDR3 here is CASSLGPTGGGSPLHF. The CDR3 DNA follows: TGCGCCAGCAGCTTGGGGCCCACAGGGGGCGGTTCACCCCTCCACTTT.

This clonotype occurred a few times. The rearrangement links TRBV6-1 to TRBJ2-7; D may match TRBD1 or TRBD2 (6 bases each). Germline CDR1 MNHNS, CDR2 SASEGT. This CDR3 is built from 13 residues. Trimming removed 6 bases at V and 6 bases at J, with 15 bases between. The CDR3 sequence: CASRNAGHSEQYF. In nucleotides, the CDR3 is TGTGCCAGCAGGAACGCGGGACACAGCGAGCAGTACTTC.

Many counts were recorded for this clonotype. This chain uses TRBV5-1 with TRBJ1-1; a possible D gene is TRBD1 (6 bases). Trimming removed 1 base at V and 2 bases at J, with 15 bases between. This CDR3 is 16 amino acids long. Germline lookup yields CDR1 SGHRS and CDR2 YFSETQ. The CDR3 DNA follows: TGCGCCAGCAGCTTGAATGGCAGGGGCAGTAACACTGAAGCTTTCTTT. Its protein product is CASSLNGRGSNTEAFF.

This chain links TRBV20-1 with TRBJ2-5; no clear D gene. CDR3 length: 12 residues. Per the germline V gene, CDR1 is DFQATT and CDR2 is SNEGSKA (reference sequence). The V end lost 6 bases, the J end lost 4 bases, and 12 bases lay between the germline ends. The chain's CDR3 is CSAPLQSETQYF. The CDR3 nucleotides are TGCAGTGCCCCACTGCAGTCAGAGACCCAGTACTTC.

This clonotype appeared many times. The J gene is TRBJ1-5, the V gene TRBV2; maybe TRBD1 (6 bases). The CDR3 consists of 15 residues. Germline V gives CDR1 SNHLY, CDR2 FYNNEI. V dropped 3 bases and J dropped 2 bases, with 11 bases sitting between them. In DNA, the CDR3 is TGTGCCAGCAGTGATCGGGGGGCCGGCAATCAGCCCCAGCATTTT. It translates to CASSDRGAGNQPQHF.

The table lists this clonotype with many counts. The J gene is TRBJ2-2, the V gene TRBV12-3 or TRBV12-4; no reliable D call. Trimming cost V 6 bases and J 4 bases, with 18 bases left between them. This CDR3 region has 16 residues. CDR3: CASSRRMGRPTGELFF. For the CDR3, the DNA is TGTGCCAGCAGCCGAAGAATGGGCAGACCCACCGGGGAGCTGTTTTTT.

The chain joins TRBV7-9 to TRBJ2-2, with D perhaps TRBD1 (5 bases). The CDR3 contains 15 residues. V lost 3 bases and J 4 bases, leaving 12 bases between the germline ends. Germline values: CDR1 SEHNR, CDR2 FQNEAQ (reference sequence). The CDR3 DNA is TGTGCCAGCAGCTTGGGCCAGGGCCTCACCGGGGAGCTGTTTTTT. Its protein is CASSLGQGLTGELFF. Full variable domain (missing parts from reference TRBV7-9 and TRBJ2-2): DTGVSQNPRHKITKRGQNVTFRCDPISEHNRLYWYRQTLGQGPEFLTYFQNEAQLEKSRLLSDRFSAERPKGSFSTLEIQRTEQGDSAMYLCASSLGQGLTGELFFGEGSRLTVL.

V usage is TRBV18 and J usage is TRBJ2-7, with D possibly being TRBD1 (6 bases). The CDR3 spans 14 residues. Germline V gives CDR1 KGHSH, CDR2 LQKENI. With 3 bases removed from V and 0 bases from J, the gap between germline ends came to 9 bases. CDR3 nucleotides: TGTGCCAGCTCACCTACGGACAGCTCCTACGAGCAGTACTTC. Amino acid sequence: CASSPTDSSYEQYF.

In its sample, this clonotype was seen a few times. The chain's CDR3 is CASSFLAGGASYEQYF. The CDR3 nucleotides are TGCGCCAGCAGCTTTCTGGCGGGGGGCGCCTCCTACGAGCAGTACTTC. The V call is TRBV5-1, the J call TRBJ2-7, with TRBD2 identical over 8 bases. This CDR3 region has 16 residues. Trimming at V came to 2 bases and at J to 0 bases, leaving 7 bases not matched to a gene. Germline V CDR1 and CDR2: SGHRS, YFSETQ.